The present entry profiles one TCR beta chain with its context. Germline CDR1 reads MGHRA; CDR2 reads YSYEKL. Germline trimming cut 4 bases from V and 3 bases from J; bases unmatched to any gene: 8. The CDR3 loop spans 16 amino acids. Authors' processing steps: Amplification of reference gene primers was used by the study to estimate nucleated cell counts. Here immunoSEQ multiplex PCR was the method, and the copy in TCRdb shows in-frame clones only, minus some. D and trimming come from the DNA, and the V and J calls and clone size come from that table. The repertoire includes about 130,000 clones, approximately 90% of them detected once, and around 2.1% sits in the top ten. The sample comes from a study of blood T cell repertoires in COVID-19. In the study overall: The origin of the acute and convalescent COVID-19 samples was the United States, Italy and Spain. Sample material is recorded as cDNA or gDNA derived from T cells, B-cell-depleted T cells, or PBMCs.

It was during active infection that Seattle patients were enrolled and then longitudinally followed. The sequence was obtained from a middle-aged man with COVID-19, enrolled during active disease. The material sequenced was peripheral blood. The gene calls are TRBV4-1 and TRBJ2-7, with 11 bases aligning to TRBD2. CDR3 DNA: TGCGCCAGCAGCCGAGGACCGGGACTAGCGGACTACGAGCAGTACTTC. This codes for CASSRGPGLADYEQYF.